This TCR beta chain was identified in a study of Graves' ophthalmopathy and Graves' hyperthyroidism (dated by TCRdb to the late 2010s). In the study overall: Peripheral blood was collected at initial diagnosis, before any treatment. The 90 to 100 discovery patients were randomly divided into training and test sets at a 7:3 ratio. An independent validation cohort was composed of 18 hyperthyroidism patients and some 16 patients who later progressed from hyperthyroidism to ophthalmopathy. In six hyperthyroidism patients, the T-cell repertoire of thyroid tissue was compared with the T-cell repertoire of blood. Once sampling was done, hyperthyroidism patients were given methimazole at a starting dose of 30 mg daily, while ophthalmopathy patients were given high-dose intravenous methylprednisolone. The study used signatures of the TCR beta repertoire to tell Graves' ophthalmopathy apart from Graves' hyperthyroidism and to predict which patients would progress to ophthalmopathy. To explore V-J signatures distinguishing ophthalmopathy from hyperthyroidism, a discovery set of about a hundred patients (roughly 45 ophthalmopathy, 55 to 60 stable hyperthyroidism) was enrolled. In total, around 140 blood samples were TCR-sequenced: roughly 45 ophthalmopathy, roughly 77 hyperthyroidism and some 17 hyperthyroidism-to-ophthalmopathy patients.

Spanning cysteine to phenylalanine, the CDR3 consists of 15 amino acids. The CDR3 DNA has 45 bases and is translated from base 1. Reading the germline V gene (reference sequence) gives CDR1 DFQATT and CDR2 SNEGSKA. Trimming takes 3 bases off V and 1 base off J; junction bases not matched to a gene: 5. Broad study findings and their caveats: Most expanded thyroid clonotypes with frequency above 0.001 were also detected in blood, suggesting blood repertoires may reflect the thyroid immune response. In cross-validation, the 13-signature model distinguished ophthalmopathy from stable hyperthyroidism with nearly 90% sensitivity and about 81% specificity, and in the test set the corresponding values were approximately 80% and 68%. In validation, the model predicted ophthalmopathy progression with about 70% sensitivity and 72.22% specificity; roughly eleven predicted patients were CT-confirmed with GO in a median of approximately 6.5 months. No statistical method was used to set the sample size in advance, and the investigators knew which group each participant was assigned to.

For repertoire sequencing, TCR beta CDR3 regions were amplified from RNA transcripts. HTBI primers and the Qiagen OneStep RT-PCR kit were used in a first-round RT-PCR, which was followed by a second-round multiplex PCR, size selection and purification. Libraries were sequenced on an Illumina HiSeq2000 using paired-end 100 bp reads. Per the original workflow: SOAPnuke was used to process the reads, throwing out any read that had adapters, had uncalled bases, had a mean Phred below 15, or lacked an exact constant-primer or identifier match. COPE v1.2.5 was used to merge the high-quality paired reads. Each unique nucleotide sequence was treated as a clonotype, and MiTCR v1.1 was used to align the clonotypes to the IMGT TRB V, D and J references. The analysis was limited to V-J combinations with a frequency above 0.0001, which together covered around 99% of the repertoires. For each V-J combination, a TCR clonal expansion and chaos score was defined as the ratio of F50 clonal expansion to chaos observed in the TCRdist matrix. Features were reduced by Welch's t-statistics and random forest to around 13 V-J combinations, which fed a naive Bayes classifier. The similarity between thyroid and blood repertoires was quantified using the Morisita-Horn index. The public reads were reprocessed in TCRdb via fastp at Q25 and MiXCR, keeping in-frame beta chains. Here each entry gathers all rows of one CDR3 protein and keeps the most common genes and DNA. In this record, the V and J calls reflect TCRdb's handling and not the investigators' own analysis. This sample gives about 380,000 distinct CDR3 sequences in total; approximately 15% of them show up just once. Roughly 7% of the sample goes to the ten largest clones.

Stable hyperthyroidism was defined as no progression to ophthalmopathy within 18 months of follow-up. Hyperthyroidism patients were newly diagnosed, with disease duration under 2 months, and aged 18 to 65 years. Patients with other autoimmune diseases, uncontrolled infections, pregnancy or lactation were excluded from the study. Clinical symptoms, serum thyroxine, TRAb, thyroid ultrasound and orbital computed tomography were used for diagnosis. Ficoll-Paque density gradient centrifugation was used to isolate PBMCs from 8 to 10 ml of fresh peripheral blood. Total RNA was extracted with Trizol reagent and quality-checked on an Agilent 2100 Bioanalyzer. This clonotype was seen at least ten times. Its antigen is unknown. The sample holds no much larger clone one base away, and base qualities are not on file.

Sequenced sample: peripheral blood. The chain is made from TRBV20-1 and TRBJ2-2, and TRBD1 aligns with 7 junction nucleotides. The TCR was taken from a young woman with stable Graves' hyperthyroidism. Donor details come from another sample of the same person, matched by shared clones. The DNA sequence is given as TGCAGTGCTAGGAACAGGGGCCTGAACACCGGGGAGCTGTTTTTT. It specifies CSARNRGLNTGELFF.